Presented here are 24 T cell receptor beta chains from one specimen sequenced in a study of T cell responses to AZD1222 COVID-19 vaccine. Some clones are missing from TCRdb's copy, which holds only in-frame ones; the method was immunoSEQ multiplex PCR. The table shows about 130,000 clones, with 89% occurring only once. The sample was peripheral blood, taken 28 days after the second AZD1222 dose. These receptors all stem from an adult who received the AZD1222 COVID-19 vaccine.

In its sample, this clone was seen once. The chain links TRBV5-1 to TRBJ2-7, with a possible D match to TRBD1 (6 bases). Germline CDR1 reads SGHRS; CDR2 reads YFSETQ. The CDR3 spans 14 residues. V shed 4 bases and J shed 3 bases, with 14 bases lying between them. The CDR3 DNA reads as TGCGCCAGCAGCGACGCACAGGGTCACTACGAGCAGTACTTC. Translation: CASSDAQGHYEQYF.

The genes are TRBV7-9 and TRBJ2-7; 7 positions match TRBD1. Germline CDR1 and CDR2: SEHNR and FQNEAQ (reference sequence). The ends lost 6 bases at V and 2 bases at J; junction bases unmatched: 13. CDR3 length: 16 residues. CDR3 DNA: TGTGCCAGCAGGCGCGCCGGGACAGCCATAACCTACGAGCAGTACTTC. It yields the protein CASRRAGTAITYEQYF.

For this clone: Other DNA sequences in the same sample also yield this CDR3. The chain combines TRBV29-1 with TRBJ1-1; 9 bases agree with TRBD1. Per the germline V gene, CDR1 is SQVTM and CDR2 is ANQGSEA. V was clipped by 4 bases and J by 1 base; unmatched bases: 1. The CDR3 covers 13 residues. As DNA, the CDR3 is TGCAGCGTTGTGGGACAGGGGAACACTGAAGCTTTCTTT. The encoded protein is CSVVGQGNTEAFF.

The chain joins TRBV30 to TRBJ1-1; D remains ambiguous. The CDR3 has 16 residues. Germline lookup yields CDR1 GTSNPN and CDR2 SVGIG (reference sequence). V was cut by 1 base and J by 2 bases, with 17 bases left in between. The CDR3 DNA follows: TGTGCCTGGAGTGCCTCACCGAGCATTCCCAACACTGAAGCTTTCTTT. This codes for CAWSASPSIPNTEAFF.

The chain recombines TRBV19 with TRBJ2-7; D is perhaps TRBD2 (6 bases). CDR3 size: 14 residues. Trimming removed 3 bases at V and 2 bases at J, with 11 bases between. Germline CDR1 reads LNHDA; CDR2 reads SQIVND (reference sequence). The CDR3 spells CASSMAGGAYEQYF. The CDR3 nucleotides read TGTGCCAGTAGTATGGCCGGGGGAGCCTACGAGCAGTACTTC.

The V and J genes are TRBV7-9 and TRBJ1-4; D unclear. Germline V lookup: CDR1 SEHNR, CDR2 FQNEAQ (reference sequence). V was trimmed by 2 bases and J by 4 bases, leaving 11 bases between them. The CDR3 covers 15 residues. DNA of the CDR3: TGTGCCAGCAGCTTACCGGCAGGAGGTAATGAAAAACTGTTTTTT. Its protein product is CASSLPAGGNEKLFF.

The chain couples TRBV9 to TRBJ1-1; tentatively, D is TRBD1 (6 bases). V was trimmed by 4 bases and J by 1 base, leaving 11 bases between them. Germline-derived CDR1 and CDR2 are SGDLS and YYNGEE. The CDR3 sequence is 14 residues long. The CDR3 coding sequence is TGTGCCAGCAGCTTAACAGGGTCGAACACTGAAGCTTTCTTT. Its translation is CASSLTGSNTEAFF.

The chain combines TRBV7-9 with TRBJ2-7, with D uncertain. CDR3 length equals 14 residues. Germline V CDR1 and CDR2: SEHNR, FQNEAQ (reference sequence). With 1 base removed from V and 2 bases from J, the gap between germline ends came to 9 bases. CDR3 in amino acids: CASSLGAATYEQYF. The CDR3 nucleotides read TGTGCCAGCAGCTTAGGGGCGGCTACCTACGAGCAGTACTTC.

The V call is TRBV5-4, the J call TRBJ2-7; D is unresolved. Trimming cost V 3 bases and J 3 bases, with 10 bases left between them. CDR3 length equals 13 residues. Germline V gives CDR1 SGHNT, CDR2 YYREEE (reference sequence). CDR3 sequence reads: CASSSPPRYEQYF. The CDR3 DNA reads as TGTGCCAGCAGCTCACCGCCACGCTACGAGCAGTACTTC.

Only a few counts were recorded for this clone. CDR3 sequence: CASSVEGMGAHGYTF. The CDR3, as DNA: TGTGCCAGCAGCGTAGAAGGGATGGGGGCTCATGGCTACACCTTC. The chain employs TRBV9 and TRBJ1-2; weak D call: TRBD1 (6 bases). In germline, CDR1 is SGDLS, CDR2 YYNGEE. Trimming cost V 0 bases and J 6 bases, with 15 bases left between them. This CDR3 is 15 amino acids long.

The V gene is TRBV12-3 or TRBV12-4, the J gene TRBJ1-2, with no clear D. The V gene lost 5 bases and the J gene lost 5 bases, with 9 bases spanning the gap. The CDR3 runs 12 residues. CDR3 bases: TGTGCCAGCAGTAACGGTCCTTATGGCTACACCTTC. Its translation is CASSNGPYGYTF.

The rearrangement links TRBV18 to TRBJ2-7, with D perhaps matching TRBD2 (5 bases). The V and J ends lost 6 bases and 6 bases respectively, with 18 bases between them. In germline, CDR1 is KGHSH, CDR2 LQKENI. The CDR3 loop spans 14 amino acids. The CDR3 region has the DNA TGTGCCAGCTCCCAACTGGTGGGAGAAGGCGAGCAGTACTTC. This gives the protein CASSQLVGEGEQYF.

The count of this clone is one. This chain links TRBV6-4 with TRBJ2-4; D is unresolved. The V end was cut by 3 bases, the J end by 1 base, with 4 bases between. Germline V gene lookup returns CDR1 MRHNA and CDR2 SNTAGT. There are 13 residues in the CDR3. This chain's CDR3 is CASSDQAKNIQYF. The CDR3 nucleotides read TGTGCCAGCAGTGATCAGGCCAAAAACATTCAGTACTTC.

The chain couples TRBV7-9 to TRBJ1-5; D not certain. The V gene lost 5 bases and the J gene lost 2 bases, with 7 bases spanning the gap. CDR3 length: 13 residues. From germline, CDR1 is SEHNR and CDR2 FQNEAQ (reference sequence). CDR3 nucleotides: TGTGCCAGCAGCCCCGATGGCAATCAGCCCCAGCATTTT. Residues: CASSPDGNQPQHF.

The rearrangement uses TRBV4-3 and TRBJ2-3; D not certain. This CDR3 has 15 residues. Trimming removed 0 bases at V and 1 base at J, with 8 bases between. Per the germline V gene, CDR1 is LGHNA and CDR2 is YSLEER. The DNA for the CDR3 is TGCGCCAGCAGCCAAGATTATTATGGCACAGATACGCAGTATTTT. Protein: CASSQDYYGTDTQYF.

The chain is built from TRBV7-2 and TRBJ2-1; TRBD2 matches at 13 bases. The length of the CDR3 is 15 residues. Germline V CDR1 and CDR2: SGHTA, FQGNSA. The V segment lost 1 base and the J segment 6 bases; nucleotides outside the gene matches: 0. CDR3 sequence: CASSLGLAGGNEQFF. CDR3 nucleotides: TGTGCCAGCAGCTTAGGACTAGCGGGGGGCAATGAGCAGTTCTTC. The whole variable domain, filled in from reference TRBV7-2 and TRBJ2-1, reads GAGVSQSPSNKVTEKGKDVELRCDPISGHTALYWYRQSLGQGLEFLIYFQGNSAPDKSGLPSDRFSAERTGGSVSTLTIQRTQQEDSAVYLCASSLGLAGGNEQFFGPGTRLTVL.

About this clone: The identical CDR3 is also encoded by other nucleotide sequences in the sample. The genes are TRBV18 and TRBJ1-5, with 7 nucleotides matching TRBD1. The CDR3 is 15 amino acids. V shed 1 base, J shed 4 bases, and the junction held 4 bases outside the gene matches. Germline CDR1 and CDR2: KGHSH and LQKENI. The CDR3 nucleotides read TGTGCCAGCTCACCACAGGGACAGCTTAATCAGCCCCAGCATTTT. This codes for CASSPQGQLNQPQHF. Filled out from reference TRBV18 and TRBJ1-5, the complete variable domain reads NAGVMQNPRHLVRRRGQEARLRCSPMKGHSHVYWYRQLPEEGLKFMVYLQKENIIDESGMPKERFSAEFPKEGPSILRIQQVVRGDSAAYFCASSPQGQLNQPQHFGDGTRLSIL.

This clone was recorded only once. This chain uses TRBV3-1 (or the pseudogene TRBV3-2) with TRBJ2-1; 11 bases fit TRBD2. Germline assignment: CDR1 LGHDT and CDR2 YNNKEL (reference sequence). With V trimmed by 7 bases and J by 4 bases, 15 bases remained unmatched. CDR3 size: 18 residues. The CDR3 region is CASNPGTSGGPVYNEQFF. CDR3 DNA sequence: TGTGCCAGCAACCCTGGTACTAGCGGGGGCCCAGTTTACAATGAGCAGTTCTTC.

This clone was detected once. The chain carries TRBV19 and TRBJ1-2, with 7 bases identical to TRBD1. Trimming took 4 bases from V and 0 from J; bases not matched to a gene: 8. The CDR3 has 16 residues. Germline CDR1 is LNHDA and CDR2 is SQIVND (reference sequence). CDR3 sequence: CASSRDSLRANYGYTF. The CDR3 DNA reads as TGTGCCAGTAGTAGGGACAGCTTGAGGGCTAACTATGGCTACACCTTC.

This sequence joins TRBV7-2 and TRBJ1-2; D possibly corresponds to TRBD1 (5 bases). Germline CDR1 SGHTA, CDR2 FQGNSA. With 5 bases removed from V and 8 bases from J, the gap between germline ends came to 18 bases. The CDR3 spans 14 residues. CDR3 sequence: CASSLLWGGEGYTF. The DNA for the CDR3 is TGTGCCAGCAGCCTCCTCTGGGGGGGAGAAGGCTACACCTTC.

This clone was seen a single time. The chain joins TRBV9 to TRBJ2-7; 11 bases are shared with TRBD1. From germline, CDR1 is SGDLS and CDR2 YYNGEE. The CDR3 is made up of 15 amino acids. J lost 1 base, V lost 2 bases, and 2 bases had no gene match. CDR3 coding DNA: TGTGCCAGCAGCGTGGGGACAGGGGGTTCCTACGAGCAGTACTTC. Its translation: CASSVGTGGSYEQYF.

This clone was counted between two and nine times. The rearrangement uses TRBV6-2 or TRBV6-3 and TRBJ1-1; the match to TRBD1 covers 7 bases. The J segment lost 4 bases and the V segment lost 6 bases, leaving 8 bases of the junction unmatched. The length of the CDR3 is 14 residues. The V gene's germline CDR1 is MNHEY and CDR2 SVGEGT. The CDR3 is CASSIDRVGTEAFF. As DNA, the CDR3 is TGTGCCAGCAGCATCGACAGGGTCGGCACTGAAGCTTTCTTT.

The V gene is TRBV10-2, the J gene TRBJ2-1; 10 nucleotides line up with TRBD2. This CDR3 spans 14 amino acids. CDR1 WSHSY and CDR2 SAAADI come from the germline V gene. V was pared by 2 bases and J by 5 bases, with 0 bases of the junction left unmatched. CDR3 region: CASSELAGDNEQFF. Here the CDR3 DNA reads TGCGCCAGCAGTGAGCTAGCGGGGGACAATGAGCAGTTCTTC.

The chain is built from TRBV3-1 (or the pseudogene TRBV3-2) and TRBJ2-7; D gene unclear. From germline, CDR1 is LGHDT and CDR2 YNNKEL (reference sequence). The V and J ends lost 5 bases and 9 bases respectively, with 11 bases between them. CDR3 length: 11 residues. The CDR3 nucleotides read TGTGCCAGCAGCTTCCTAGAAAGGCAGTACTTC. Protein sequence: CASSFLERQYF.